These 9 T cell receptor beta chains were all obtained from the same sample, sequenced in a study of cytomegalovirus exposure and HLA in healthy donors. Primers for the PCR totalled 60 Vbeta and 13 Jbeta. Only in-frame clones appear in the TCRdb table, and some are missing; sequencing was by immunoSEQ multiplex PCR. The table records 95,000 to 150,000 clones, approximately 77% of them present only once. The sample taken for sequencing was PBMCs. The receptors stem from a man younger than 30 in good health and CMV-seronegative.

J is TRBJ2-7 and V is TRBV27; a possible D gene is TRBD1 (5 bases). V was cut by 4 bases and J by 0 bases, with 19 bases left in between. This CDR3 has 17 amino acids. The germline CDR1 and CDR2 sequences are MNHEY and SMNVEV (reference sequence). CDR3 sequence: CASSSSPPGSISYEQYF. CDR3 sequence (DNA): TGTGCCAGCAGTTCATCCCCTCCAGGGTCAATCTCCTACGAGCAGTACTTC.

This sequence joins TRBV6-6 and TRBJ1-2; 7 nucleotides align to TRBD1. The junction had 1 base not matched to a gene; V was cut back by 3 bases and J by 3 bases. The germline CDR1 and CDR2 sequences are MNHNY and SVGAGI (reference sequence). CDR3 length: 13 residues. The CDR3 coding sequence is TGTGCCAGCAGTTATCAGGGGGACTATGGCTACACCTTC. Encoded protein: CASSYQGDYGYTF.

The chain couples TRBV13 to TRBJ2-4; 10 nucleotides agree with TRBD2. CDR3 length equals 17 residues. The V gene's germline CDR1 is PRHDT and CDR2 FYEKMQ (reference sequence). V was pared by 1 base and J by 0 bases, with 3 bases of the junction left unmatched. The CDR3 region is CASSLELAGLAKNIQYF. Written as DNA, the CDR3 is TGTGCCAGCAGCTTAGAACTAGCGGGACTAGCCAAAAACATTCAGTACTTC.

The V call is TRBV5-1, the J call TRBJ2-6; tentative D call: TRBD1 (6 bases). Trimming removed 2 bases from V and 0 bases from J, with 9 bases in between. Per the germline V gene, CDR1 is SGHRS and CDR2 is YFSETQ. The CDR3 is made up of 16 amino acids. CDR3 bases: TGCGCCAGCAGCTTAGGGACAAACTCTGGGGCCAACGTCCTGACTTTC. Its protein product is CASSLGTNSGANVLTF.

This chain uses TRBV7-6 with TRBJ2-1; TRBD1 matches 8 bases. CDR3 size: 15 residues. Unmatched junction bases numbered 4, after V lost 1 base and J lost 5 bases. Germline V gene data show CDR1 as SGHVS and CDR2 as FNYEAQ. DNA for the CDR3: TGTGCCAGCAGCTTAGGAGACAGGGGCCACAATGAGCAGTTCTTC. Residues: CASSLGDRGHNEQFF.

V is TRBV7-8 and J is TRBJ2-1; TRBD1 aligns across 7 bases. The J segment lost 6 bases and the V segment lost 10 bases, leaving 12 bases of the junction unmatched. The CDR3 extends over 14 amino acids. CDR1 SGHVS and CDR2 FQNEAQ come from the germline V gene. The CDR3 DNA follows: TGTGCCACCACCCGTTTGGGACAGAGCAATGAGCAGTTCTTC. It encodes CATTRLGQSNEQFF.

The rearrangement joins TRBV6-5 to TRBJ2-3; TRBD2 matches 10 bases. In germline, CDR1 is MNHEY, CDR2 SVGAGI. J was trimmed by 4 bases and V by 0 bases; bases with no gene match: 1. This CDR3 region has 15 residues. CDR3 coding DNA: TGTGCCAGCAGTTACTCTAGCGGGGGGTCAGATACGCAGTATTTT. As protein: CASSYSSGGSDTQYF.

V is TRBV11-2 and J is TRBJ2-7; TRBD1 agrees at 9 bases. This CDR3 is 14 amino acids long. After removal of 1 base from V and 3 bases from J, the junction contained 1 base not matched to a gene. The germline gives CDR1 SGHAT, CDR2 FQNNGV. In DNA, the CDR3 is TGTGCCAGCAGCTTAGGGGGACAGGGCTACGAGCAGTACTTC. Residues: CASSLGGQGYEQYF.

The chain joins TRBV7-9 to TRBJ2-3, with 13 bases fitting TRBD2. V shed 3 bases, J shed 11 bases, and the junction held 5 bases outside the gene matches. The CDR3 covers 14 residues. Germline V gene lookup returns CDR1 SEHNR and CDR2 FQNEAQ (reference sequence). The DNA for the CDR3 is TGTGCCAGCAGCTTTACTAGCGGGGGGGCCATGCAGTATTTT. It is translated as CASSFTSGGAMQYF.